A selection of T cell receptor beta chains follows, all from one sample in a study of Tregs in tolerant kidney transplant recipients. The assay was immunoSEQ multiplex PCR, and TCRdb's table has in-frame clones only and misses some. The sample holds tens of thousands of clones, 75% to 95% seen once. The sample consisted of CD4+ T cells from blood (PBMCs), taken 24 months after the transplant. The receptors shown here come from a human patient who received a combined kidney and bone marrow transplant. Some T cells could come from the graft donor. CDR3s include the opening cysteine and the closing phenylalanine or tryptophan. Expanded clones get a size class; other rows say once, few or many, or leave the size out.

clone size: -; V gene: TRBV14; CDR3 protein: CASSQTSRSSYEQYF
clone size: -; V gene: TRBV9; CDR3 protein: CASSVASNQPQHF
clone size: -; V gene: TRBV6-5; CDR3 protein: CASGTGGTYEQYF
clone size: -; V gene: TRBV2; CDR3 protein: CASPGHPRTQETQYF
clone size: -; V gene: TRBV7-2; CDR3 protein: CASSPGRGGNQPQHF
clone size: -; V gene: TRBV7-2; CDR3 protein: CASSLVAGGRGTDTQYF
clone size: once; V gene: TRBV7-2; CDR3 protein: CASSLGRGLGQPQHF
clone size: -; V gene: TRBV15; CDR3 protein: CATSRDGTSTDTQYF
clone size: -; V gene: TRBV5-1; CDR3 protein: CASSSGQGSSEQYF
clone size: once; V gene: TRBV10-1; CDR3 protein: CASGTSGRRVNEQFF
clone size: -; V gene: TRBV30; CDR3 protein: CAWSVGSGASYEQYF
clone size: once; V gene: TRBV30; CDR3 protein: CAWGDRDYGYTF
clone size: -; V gene: TRBV9; CDR3 protein: CASSVALGGHTEASF
clone size: -; V gene: TRBV28; CDR3 protein: CASSLLSAGGEQYF